The 7 T cell receptor beta chains below come from one sample, sequenced in a study of response to subunit inactivated influenza vaccine. TCRdb recomputed calls from the RT-PCR reads with MiXCR, one row per CDR3 protein. The data show about 570,000 distinct CDR3 sequences, with 12% seen just once and roughly a tenth held by the top ten. Specimen: PBMCs from blood, collected on the day of vaccination. These receptors were obtained from a man in his forties or fifties who received an inactivated influenza vaccine.

This clonotype has a count of ten or more. This sequence joins TRBV12-3 or TRBV12-4 and TRBJ2-1; D is perhaps TRBD1 (6 bases). The CDR3 loop spans 15 amino acids. V lost 3 bases to trimming and J lost 0 bases, with 9 bases between them. In nucleotides, the CDR3 is TGTGCCAGCAGTTTGGGGGCGACCTCCTACAATGAGCAGTTCTTC. Protein: CASSLGATSYNEQFF.

Only a few counts were recorded for this clonotype. This chain connects TRBV20-1 to TRBJ2-5; either TRBD1 or TRBD2 may fit D (6 bases each). Trimming pared 0 bases from V and 4 bases from J, leaving 15 bases between. Germline lookup yields CDR1 DFQATT and CDR2 SNEGSKA (reference sequence). The CDR3 is 15 residues long. The CDR3 coding sequence is TGCAGTGCTAGAGACCGAACGGGGGCGGGAGAGACCCAGTACTTC. Protein product: CSARDRTGAGETQYF.

This clonotype was counted a few times. V usage is TRBV15 and J usage is TRBJ2-4; D gene unclear. Trimming took off 4 bases at V and 0 bases at J, with 4 bases between the two ends. Germline V CDR1 and CDR2: LNHNV, YYDKDF (reference sequence). This CDR3 region has 13 residues. The CDR3 is CATSTEAKNIQYF. The CDR3 DNA reads TGTGCCACCAGCACCGAAGCCAAAAACATTCAGTACTTC.

This clonotype was seen more than once but under ten times. The V gene is TRBV5-6, the J gene TRBJ2-6, with a tentative D call TRBD1 (6 bases). The CDR3 spans 17 residues. V lost 0 bases and J 2 bases, leaving 12 bases between the germline ends. In germline, CDR1 is SGHDT, CDR2 YYEEEE. The CDR3 loop reads CASSLDRVGTGANVLTF. For the CDR3, the DNA is TGTGCCAGCAGCTTGGACAGGGTAGGGACTGGGGCCAACGTCCTGACTTTC.

This clonotype occurred a few times. The genes are TRBV7-9 and TRBJ1-1; TRBD1 agrees at 8 bases. The junction had 8 bases not matched to a gene; V was cut back by 10 bases and J by 4 bases. Germline lookup yields CDR1 SEHNR and CDR2 FQNEAQ (reference sequence). This CDR3 is built from 13 residues. The CDR3 protein is CAIADREITEAFF. The CDR3 DNA reads as TGTGCCATCGCGGACAGGGAGATCACTGAAGCTTTCTTT.

V gene TRBV5-5 combines with J gene TRBJ2-6; D is unclear. Trimming took 0 bases from V and 2 from J, leaving 9 bases between them. This CDR3 is built from 16 residues. Germline CDR1 reads SGHKS; CDR2 reads YYEKEE (reference sequence). CDR3 amino acids: CASSLAPKPGANVLTF. CDR3 sequence (DNA): TGTGCCAGCAGCTTGGCCCCGAAGCCTGGGGCCAACGTCCTGACTTTC.

This chain uses TRBV12-3 or TRBV12-4 with TRBJ2-1; weak D call: TRBD1 (6 bases). With 0 bases removed from V and 5 bases from J, the gap between germline ends came to 11 bases. CDR3 size: 15 residues. The DNA of the CDR3 is TGTGCCAGCAGTTTAGCCGGACAGTCGGACAATGAGCAGTTCTTC. This codes for CASSLAGQSDNEQFF.